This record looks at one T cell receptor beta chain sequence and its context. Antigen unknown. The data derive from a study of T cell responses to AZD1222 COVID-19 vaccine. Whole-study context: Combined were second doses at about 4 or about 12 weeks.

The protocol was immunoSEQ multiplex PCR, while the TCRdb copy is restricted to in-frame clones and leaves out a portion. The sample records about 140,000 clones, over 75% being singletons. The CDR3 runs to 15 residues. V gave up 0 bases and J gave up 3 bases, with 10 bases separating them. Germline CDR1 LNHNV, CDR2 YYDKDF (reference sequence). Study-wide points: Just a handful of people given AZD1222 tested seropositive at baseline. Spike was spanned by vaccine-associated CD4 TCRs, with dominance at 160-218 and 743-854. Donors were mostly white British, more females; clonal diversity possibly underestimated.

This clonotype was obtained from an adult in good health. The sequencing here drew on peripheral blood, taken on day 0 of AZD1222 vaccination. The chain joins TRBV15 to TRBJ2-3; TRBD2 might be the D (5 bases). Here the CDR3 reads CATSREREKTDTQYF. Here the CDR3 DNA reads TGTGCCACCAGCAGAGAACGGGAAAAAACAGATACGCAGTATTTT.